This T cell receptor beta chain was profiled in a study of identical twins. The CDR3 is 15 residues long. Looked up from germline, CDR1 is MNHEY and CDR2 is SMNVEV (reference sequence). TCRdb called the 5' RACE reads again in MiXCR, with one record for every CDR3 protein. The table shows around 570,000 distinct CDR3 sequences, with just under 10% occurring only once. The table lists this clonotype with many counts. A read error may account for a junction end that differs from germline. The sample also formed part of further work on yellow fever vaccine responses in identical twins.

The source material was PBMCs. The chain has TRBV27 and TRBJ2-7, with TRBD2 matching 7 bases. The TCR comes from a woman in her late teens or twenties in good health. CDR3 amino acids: CASSLTGGSSYEQYF. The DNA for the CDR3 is TGCGCCAGCAGCTTGACCGGGGGGAGCTCCTACGAGCAGTACTTC.